The 29 T cell receptor beta chains reported below all come from one sample, sequenced in a study of T cell responses to AZD1222 COVID-19 vaccine. Sequencing used immunoSEQ multiplex PCR; TCRdb keeps in-frame clones, though not all of them. This table has 100,000 or so clones, around nine tenths appearing once. Sequenced here: peripheral blood, sampled on day 0 of AZD1222 vaccination. Receptor source: an adult in good health.

The rearrangement links TRBV28 to TRBJ2-7; TRBD1 aligns across 12 bases. Losses at the gene ends were 7 bases for V and 4 bases for J; bases not matched to a gene: 8. Germline loops: CDR1 MDHEN, CDR2 SYDVKM. The CDR3 is 15 residues long. CDR3 loop: CASNSGTGGRYEQYF. The CDR3 DNA reads TGTGCCAGCAACTCTGGGACAGGGGGCCGGTACGAGCAGTACTTC.

The chain joins TRBV5-1 to TRBJ2-1; 8 bases match TRBD1. The length of the CDR3 is 15 residues. The V segment lost 2 bases and the J segment 5 bases; nucleotides outside the gene matches: 6. Germline V CDR1 and CDR2: SGHRS, YFSETQ. The CDR3 coding sequence is TGCGCCAGCAGCTTCCGACAGGGGACGGACAATGAGCAGTTCTTC. This gives the protein CASSFRQGTDNEQFF.

The J gene is TRBJ2-7, the V gene TRBV19; 10 positions match TRBD1. From germline, CDR1 is LNHDA and CDR2 SQIVND (reference sequence). V shed 5 bases and J 3 bases; nucleotides not matched to a gene: 4. The CDR3 loop spans 14 amino acids. CDR3 coding DNA: TGTGCCAGTAGTCAGACAGGGGGCTTCTACGAGCAGTACTTC. It codes for CASSQTGGFYEQYF. The full variable domain, completed using reference TRBV19 and TRBJ2-7, is DGGITQSPKYLFRKEGQNVTLSCEQNLNHDAMYWYRQDPGQGLRLIYYSQIVNDFQKGDIAEGYSVSREKKESFPLTVTSAQKNPTAFYLCASSQTGGFYEQYFGPGTRLTVT.

This clone was observed a single time. V and J are TRBV4-1 and TRBJ1-2, with D uncertain. V shed 0 bases and J shed 0 bases, with 20 bases lying between them. Germline lookup yields CDR1 MGHRA and CDR2 YSYEKL. CDR3 length: 19 amino acids. The CDR3 DNA is TGCGCCAGCAGCCAAGACTATAATCAGTGGGCTAATTCTAACTATGGCTACACCTTC. Translating it yields CASSQDYNQWANSNYGYTF.

The V and J genes are TRBV11-3 and TRBJ2-7; TRBD1 matches 9 bases. CDR1 is SGHNT, CDR2 YENEEA, per germline. There are 14 residues in the CDR3. V shed 4 bases, J shed 3 bases, and the junction held 4 bases outside the gene matches. CDR3 sequence: CASSSGQGDYEQYF. CDR3 in DNA: TGTGCCAGCAGCTCGGGACAGGGAGACTACGAGCAGTACTTC.

The genes are TRBV30 and TRBJ2-3; D perhaps matches TRBD2 (7 bases). V lost 2 bases to trimming and J lost 3 bases, with 12 bases between them. The CDR3 runs 14 residues. Germline loops: CDR1 GTSNPN, CDR2 SVGIG (reference sequence). In nucleotides, the CDR3 is TGTGCCTGGAGTCCGGGGGGCAGTACAGATACGCAGTATTTT. Translated, it gives CAWSPGGSTDTQYF.

This chain uses TRBV6-5 with TRBJ1-1, with a possible D match to TRBD1 (6 bases). Germline lookup yields CDR1 MNHEY and CDR2 SVGAGI. The CDR3 has 14 amino acids. V was trimmed by 4 bases and J by 1 base, leaving 10 bases between them. The CDR3 protein is CASSSGTTNTEAFF. CDR3 bases: TGTGCCAGCAGTTCCGGGACAACGAACACTGAAGCTTTCTTT.

V gene TRBV2 combines with J gene TRBJ2-4; 12 bases line up with TRBD2. Germline V gene sequence: CDR1 SNHLY, CDR2 FYNNEI. Trimming cost V 4 bases and J 6 bases; bases outside gene matches: 10. The CDR3 loop spans 17 amino acids. CDR3 protein: CASSVAGLAGGRNIQYF. CDR3 coding DNA: TGTGCCAGCAGTGTGGCGGGGCTAGCGGGGGGGCGAAACATTCAGTACTTC. The whole variable domain, filled in from reference TRBV2 and TRBJ2-4, reads EPEVTQTPSHQVTQMGQEVILRCVPISNHLYFYWYRQILGQKVEFLVSFYNNEISEKSEIFDDQFSVERPDGSNFTLKIRSTKLEDSAMYFCASSVAGLAGGRNIQYFGAGTRLSVL.

The chain links TRBV30 to TRBJ1-2, with 9 bases identical to TRBD1. Germline trimming cut 0 bases from V and 7 bases from J; bases unmatched to any gene: 9. This CDR3 has 15 amino acids. The germline V gene has CDR1 GTSNPN and CDR2 SVGIG (reference sequence). As DNA, the CDR3 is TGTGCCTGGAGTGTTTCCGACAGGGGGTTAGCTGGCTACACCTTC. Amino acids: CAWSVSDRGLAGYTF.

The chain links TRBV10-3 to TRBJ1-5; TRBD1 is a possible D gene (5 bases). CDR3 length: 16 residues. CDR1 is ENHRY and CDR2 is SYGVKD in the germline V gene. Trimming took off 0 bases at V and 7 bases at J, with 16 bases between the two ends. CDR3 nucleotides: TGTGCCATCAGTGAGTCGTATCGGGGCCCGGGACAGCCCCAGCATTTT. This translates into CAISESYRGPGQPQHF.

This sequence joins TRBV10-3 and TRBJ1-5, with D possibly being TRBD1 (6 bases). The germline gives CDR1 ENHRY, CDR2 SYGVKD. The CDR3 is 16 amino acids. The germline V and J ends were trimmed by 5 bases and 3 bases, with 17 bases remaining between them. CDR3: CAISQTTGQHNQPQHF. As DNA, the CDR3 is TGTGCCATCAGTCAAACGACCGGACAGCACAATCAGCCCCAGCATTTT.

The chain combines TRBV7-9 with TRBJ2-5, with 10 bases fitting TRBD2. With V trimmed by 4 bases and J by 5 bases, 10 bases remained unmatched. Germline CDR1 reads SEHNR; CDR2 reads FQNEAQ (reference sequence). The CDR3 length is 16 residues. The CDR3, as DNA: TGTGCCAGCAGCTCTAGTTGGGGACTAGCGAGGGAGACCCAGTACTTC. Its protein is CASSSSWGLARETQYF.

The gene calls are TRBV7-3 and TRBJ2-2; D uncertain. The CDR3 is 16 residues long. Trimming cost V 0 bases and J 2 bases, with 10 bases left between them. The V gene's germline CDR1 is SGHTA and CDR2 FQGTGA. This CDR3 reads CASSLTSLRNTGELFF. CDR3 nucleotides: TGTGCCAGCAGCTTAACGTCCTTACGAAACACCGGGGAGCTGTTTTTT.

This clone was detected a few times. The V gene is TRBV5-1, the J gene TRBJ2-7; D not resolved. Germline V lookup: CDR1 SGHRS, CDR2 YFSETQ. This CDR3 has 12 amino acids. Deletions cut 4 bases from V and 0 bases from J, with 5 bases between. This chain's CDR3 is CASSLTSYEQYF. The CDR3 coding sequence is TGCGCCAGCAGCCTGACCTCCTACGAGCAGTACTTC.

The chain uses TRBV24-1 and TRBJ1-2; D is perhaps TRBD1 (5 bases). In germline, CDR1 is KGHDR, CDR2 SFDVKD. The CDR3 consists of 13 residues. Trimming pared 6 bases from V and 4 bases from J, leaving 11 bases between. CDR3 nucleotides: TGTGCCACCAGTCAAGGCAGGGCCTATGGCTACACCTTC. Encoded protein: CATSQGRAYGYTF.

About this clone itself: Without the conserved terminal phenylalanine or tryptophan, this CDR3 likely stems from a read error. The limits of the CDR3 on the DNA are not certain, so only TCRdb's listed CDR3 is given. The V gene is TRBV23-1, the J gene TRBJ2-7; TRBD1 was called by the table and not checked on the DNA. TRBV23-1 is recorded as an ORF, its role being uncertain. The CDR3 has 12 residues if both end residues are counted. CDR3 sequence reads: CASSPSDRTPLI.

The chain uses TRBV5-1 and TRBJ2-6, with 10 bases lining up with TRBD1. Germline CDR1 SGHRS, CDR2 YFSETQ. The CDR3 has 19 residues. V gave up 2 bases and J gave up 0 bases; unmatched junction bases: 8. This CDR3 reads CASSFRGQGITSGANVLTF. The CDR3 bases are TGCGCCAGCAGCTTCCGGGGACAGGGGATTACCTCTGGGGCCAACGTCCTGACTTTC.

This sequence joins TRBV28 and TRBJ1-2; 9 positions agree with TRBD1. V lost 3 bases and J lost 3; bases outside the gene matches: 5. The germline CDR1 and CDR2 sequences are MDHEN and SYDVKM. The CDR3 extends over 15 amino acids. CDR3 residues: CASSFRQGGHYGYTF. CDR3 bases: TGTGCCAGCAGTTTCCGACAGGGGGGACACTATGGCTACACCTTC.

The chain is built from TRBV7-2 and TRBJ1-1, with D uncertain. Trimming pared 3 bases from V and 0 bases from J, leaving 5 bases between. Germline CDR1 reads SGHTA; CDR2 reads FQGNSA. The CDR3 has 13 residues. The CDR3 is CASSFSLNTEAFF. CDR3 DNA: TGTGCCAGCAGCTTCTCATTGAACACTGAAGCTTTCTTT.

This clone was recorded once. J is TRBJ1-1 and V is TRBV12-3 or TRBV12-4; D is uncertain. The CDR3 has 12 amino acids. V shed 1 base and J shed 10 bases, with 10 bases lying between them. CDR3 in amino acids: CASSLEGWAAFF. The DNA of the CDR3 is TGTGCCAGCAGTTTAGAGGGTTGGGCAGCTTTCTTT.

This clone was seen once. The chain combines TRBV6-5 with TRBJ1-1; maybe TRBD1 (6 bases). V was shortened by 6 bases and J by 7 bases, with 21 bases between the two germline ends. Germline CDR1 MNHEY, CDR2 SVGAGI. There are 15 residues in the CDR3. The DNA of the CDR3 is TGTGCCAGCAGACCAAAGCGGGGGGCGCAGGGTGAAGCTTTCTTT. Its protein is CASRPKRGAQGEAFF.

V gene TRBV6-5 combines with J gene TRBJ1-2; a possible D gene is TRBD1 (6 bases). V dropped 6 bases and J dropped 7 bases, with 15 bases sitting between them. Germline CDR1 is MNHEY and CDR2 is SVGAGI. This CDR3 region has 13 residues. CDR3: CASRTQGMGGYTF. CDR3 nucleotides: TGTGCCAGCAGAACACAGGGAATGGGTGGCTACACCTTC.

This clone was counted a few times. The chain couples TRBV19 to TRBJ2-1; 8 bases are shared with TRBD2. CDR3 length: 16 residues. J was trimmed by 0 bases and V by 4 bases; bases with no gene match: 5. The V gene's germline CDR1 is LNHDA and CDR2 SQIVND (reference sequence). The CDR3 sequence is CASSTPAGASYNEQFF. DNA for the CDR3: TGTGCCAGTAGTACCCCAGCGGGGGCCTCCTACAATGAGCAGTTCTTC. The variable domain in full, with the rest retrieved from reference TRBV19 and TRBJ2-1, is DGGITQSPKYLFRKEGQNVTLSCEQNLNHDAMYWYRQDPGQGLRLIYYSQIVNDFQKGDIAEGYSVSREKKESFPLTVTSAQKNPTAFYLCASSTPAGASYNEQFFGPGTRLTVL.

The CDR3 coding sequence is TGTGCCAGCAGCGAGGCAGGGGGCGCATATGGAAACACCATATATTTT. Translating gives CASSEAGGAYGNTIYF. The chain links TRBV5-6 to TRBJ1-3; 8 nucleotides agree with TRBD1. Losses at the gene ends were 4 bases for V and 3 bases for J; bases not matched to a gene: 9. Germline loops: CDR1 SGHDT, CDR2 YYEEEE. The CDR3 totals 16 residues.

The chain links TRBV3-1 (or the pseudogene TRBV3-2) to TRBJ1-5, with 11 bases fitting TRBD1. Germline CDR1 reads LGHDT; CDR2 reads YNNKEL (reference sequence). V dropped 4 bases and J dropped 2; count of bases not matched to a gene: 10. The CDR3 has 18 residues. The CDR3 nucleotides read TGTGCCAGCAGCCCAGGACAGGGGGCTAGATTGGGCAATCAGCCCCAGCATTTT. Its protein product is CASSPGQGARLGNQPQHF.

V and J are TRBV7-9 and TRBJ1-4; perhaps TRBD1 as D (6 bases). Germline CDR1 reads SEHNR; CDR2 reads FQNEAQ (reference sequence). Deletions cut 2 bases from V and 8 bases from J, with 21 bases between. The CDR3 length is 17 residues. CDR3 DNA sequence: TGTGCCAGCAGCTTACGTCCCCCCGGCAGGGGCAGAGAAAAACTGTTTTTT. Translation: CASSLRPPGRGREKLFF. The variable domain in full, with the rest retrieved from reference TRBV7-9 and TRBJ1-4, is DTGVSQNPRHKITKRGQNVTFRCDPISEHNRLYWYRQTLGQGPEFLTYFQNEAQLEKSRLLSDRFSAERPKGSFSTLEIQRTEQGDSAMYLCASSLRPPGRGREKLFFGSGTQLSVL.

This rearrangement joins TRBV27 to TRBJ2-3; perhaps TRBD2 as D (6 bases). Germline V gene lookup returns CDR1 MNHEY and CDR2 SMNVEV (reference sequence). V gave up 7 bases and J gave up 5 bases, with 19 bases separating them. The CDR3 contains 15 residues. The CDR3 region has the DNA TGTGCCAGCATCGACGGGGGACCGAGGGGAGATACGCAGTATTTT. Encoded protein: CASIDGGPRGDTQYF.

This chain links TRBV6-5 with TRBJ1-5; D is uncertain. V dropped 6 bases and J dropped 7 bases, with 13 bases sitting between them. The germline gives CDR1 MNHEY, CDR2 SVGAGI. The CDR3 is made up of 13 amino acids. CDR3 sequence: CASRTGTPQPQHF. Written as DNA, the CDR3 is TGTGCCAGCAGGACGGGCACCCCACAGCCCCAGCATTTT.

The genes are TRBV30 and TRBJ2-5, with D perhaps given as TRBD1 or TRBD2 (6 bases each). The CDR3 is 13 amino acids. Per the germline V gene, CDR1 is GTSNPN and CDR2 is SVGIG (reference sequence). Trimming took off 4 bases at V and 9 bases at J, with 18 bases between the two ends. The CDR3 protein is CAWTGDTGGAQYF. The CDR3 coding sequence is TGTGCCTGGACCGGGGACACTGGAGGGGCCCAGTACTTC.